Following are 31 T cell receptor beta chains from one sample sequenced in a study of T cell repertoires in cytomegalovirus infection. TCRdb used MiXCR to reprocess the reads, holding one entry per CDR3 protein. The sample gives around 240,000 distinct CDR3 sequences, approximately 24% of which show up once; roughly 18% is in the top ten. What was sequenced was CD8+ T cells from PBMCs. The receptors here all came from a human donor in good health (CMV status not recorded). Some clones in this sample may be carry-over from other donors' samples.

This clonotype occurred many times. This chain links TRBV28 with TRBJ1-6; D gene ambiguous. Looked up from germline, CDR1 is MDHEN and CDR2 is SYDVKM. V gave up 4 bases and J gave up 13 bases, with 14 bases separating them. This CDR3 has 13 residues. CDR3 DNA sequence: TGTGCCAGCAGTTCCCCCGGCCTCAGCCCCCTCCACTTT. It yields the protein CASSSPGLSPLHF.

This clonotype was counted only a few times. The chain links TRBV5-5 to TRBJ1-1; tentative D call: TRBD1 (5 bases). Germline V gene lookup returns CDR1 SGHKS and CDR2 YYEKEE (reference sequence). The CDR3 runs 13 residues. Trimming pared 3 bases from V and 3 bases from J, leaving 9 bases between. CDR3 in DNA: TGTGCCAGCAGCTCCTCAGGGCACACTGAAGCTTTCTTT. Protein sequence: CASSSSGHTEAFF.

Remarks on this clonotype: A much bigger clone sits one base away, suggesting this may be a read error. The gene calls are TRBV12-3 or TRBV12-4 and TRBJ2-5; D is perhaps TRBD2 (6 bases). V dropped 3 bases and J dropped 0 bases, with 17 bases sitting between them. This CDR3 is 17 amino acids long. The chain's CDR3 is CASSFRFKGGDQETQYF. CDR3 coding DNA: TGTGCCAGCAGTTTCCGATTTAAGGGCGGGGACCAAGAGACCCAGTACTTC.

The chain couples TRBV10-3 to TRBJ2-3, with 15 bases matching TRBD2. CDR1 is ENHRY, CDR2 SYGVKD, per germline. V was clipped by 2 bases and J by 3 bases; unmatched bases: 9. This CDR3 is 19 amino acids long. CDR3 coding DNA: TGTGCCATCAGTGAGGCCTGGACTAGCGGGGGGGCTATGACAGATACGCAGTATTTT. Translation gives CAISEAWTSGGAMTDTQYF.

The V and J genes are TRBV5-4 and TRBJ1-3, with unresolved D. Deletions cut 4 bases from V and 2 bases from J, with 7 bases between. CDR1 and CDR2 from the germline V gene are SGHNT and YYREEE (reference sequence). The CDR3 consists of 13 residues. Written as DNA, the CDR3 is TGTGCCAGCAGCCCCCCGGCTGGAAACACCATATATTTT. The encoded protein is CASSPPAGNTIYF.

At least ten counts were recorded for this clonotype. For the CDR3, the DNA is TGTGCCAGCAGTTACTTTGCAGGGACGGATGAGCAGTTCTTC. It is translated as CASSYFAGTDEQFF. The chain joins TRBV6-5 to TRBJ2-1; D is tentatively TRBD1 or TRBD2 (5 bases each). Germline CDR1 is MNHEY and CDR2 is SVGAGI. The length of the CDR3 is 14 residues. Trimming left V 1 base short and J 8 bases short, with 12 bases between.

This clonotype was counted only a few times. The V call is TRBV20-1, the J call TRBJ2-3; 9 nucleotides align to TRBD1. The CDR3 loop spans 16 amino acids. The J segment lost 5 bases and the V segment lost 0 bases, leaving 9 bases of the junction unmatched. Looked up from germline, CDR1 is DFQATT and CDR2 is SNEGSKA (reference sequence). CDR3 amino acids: CSARDGYRGLEDTQYF. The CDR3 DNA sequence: TGCAGTGCTAGAGATGGCTACAGGGGGCTTGAAGATACGCAGTATTTT.

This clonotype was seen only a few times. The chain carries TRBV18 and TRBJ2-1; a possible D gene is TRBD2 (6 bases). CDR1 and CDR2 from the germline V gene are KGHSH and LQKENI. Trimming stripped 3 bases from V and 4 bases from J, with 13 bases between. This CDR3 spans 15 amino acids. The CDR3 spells CASSPAGLIYNEQFF. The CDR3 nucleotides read TGTGCCAGCTCACCTGCCGGACTAATATACAATGAGCAGTTCTTC.

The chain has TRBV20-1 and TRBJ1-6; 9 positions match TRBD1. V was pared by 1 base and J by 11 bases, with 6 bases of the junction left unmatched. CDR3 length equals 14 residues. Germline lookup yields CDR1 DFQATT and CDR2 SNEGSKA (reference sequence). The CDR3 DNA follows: TGCAGTGCTAGAGGGGGACAGGGAAAGACACCCCTCCACTTT. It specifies CSARGGQGKTPLHF.

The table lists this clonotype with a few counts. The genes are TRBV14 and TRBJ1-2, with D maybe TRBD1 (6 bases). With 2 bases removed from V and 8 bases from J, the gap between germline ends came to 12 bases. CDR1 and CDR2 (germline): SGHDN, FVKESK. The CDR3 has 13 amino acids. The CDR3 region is CASSQMTGQGYTF. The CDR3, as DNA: TGTGCCAGCAGCCAAATGACCGGACAGGGCTACACCTTC. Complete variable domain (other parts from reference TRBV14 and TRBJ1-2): EAGVTQFPSHSVIEKGQTVTLRCDPISGHDNLYWYRRVMGKEIKFLLHFVKESKQDESGMPNNRFLAERTGGTYSTLKVQPAELEDSGVYFCASSQMTGQGYTFGSGTRLTVV.

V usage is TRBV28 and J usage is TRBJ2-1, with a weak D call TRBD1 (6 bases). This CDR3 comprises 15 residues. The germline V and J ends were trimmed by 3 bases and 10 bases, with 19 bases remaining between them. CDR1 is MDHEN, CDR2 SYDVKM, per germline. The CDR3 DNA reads TGTGCCAGCAGTTTGGTTATGCAGGGGACGGAAGAGCAGTTCTTC. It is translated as CASSLVMQGTEEQFF.

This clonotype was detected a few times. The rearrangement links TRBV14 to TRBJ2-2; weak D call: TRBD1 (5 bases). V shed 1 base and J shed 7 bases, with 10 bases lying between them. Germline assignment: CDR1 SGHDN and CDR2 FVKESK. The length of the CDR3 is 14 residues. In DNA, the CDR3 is TGTGCCAGCAGCCAAGCGGACATGGGCGGGGAGCTGTTTTTT. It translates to CASSQADMGGELFF.

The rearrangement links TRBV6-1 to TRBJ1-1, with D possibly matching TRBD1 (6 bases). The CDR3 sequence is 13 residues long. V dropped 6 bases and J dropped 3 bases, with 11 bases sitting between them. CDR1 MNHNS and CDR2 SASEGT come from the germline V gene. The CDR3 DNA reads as TGTGCCAGCAGACCGGGGACACACACTGAAGCTTTCTTT. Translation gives CASRPGTHTEAFF.

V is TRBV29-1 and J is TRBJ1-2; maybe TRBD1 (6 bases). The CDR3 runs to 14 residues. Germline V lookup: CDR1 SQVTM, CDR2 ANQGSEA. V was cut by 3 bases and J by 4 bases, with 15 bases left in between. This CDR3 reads CSVEARGLSYGYTF. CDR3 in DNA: TGCAGCGTTGAGGCCCGGGGGCTAAGCTATGGCTACACCTTC.

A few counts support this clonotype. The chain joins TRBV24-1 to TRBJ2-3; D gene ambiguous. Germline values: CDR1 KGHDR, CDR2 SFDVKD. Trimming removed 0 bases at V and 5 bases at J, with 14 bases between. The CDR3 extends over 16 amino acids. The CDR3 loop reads CATSDLTRHAGDTQYF. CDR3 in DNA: TGTGCCACCAGTGATTTGACCCGGCACGCAGGAGATACGCAGTATTTT.

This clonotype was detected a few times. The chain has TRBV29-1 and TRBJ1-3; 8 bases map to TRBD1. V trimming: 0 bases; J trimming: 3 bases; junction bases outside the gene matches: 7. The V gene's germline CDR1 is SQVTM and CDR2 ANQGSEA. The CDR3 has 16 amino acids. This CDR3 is CSVEDVATGDGNTIYF. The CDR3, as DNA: TGCAGCGTTGAAGATGTGGCGACAGGGGATGGAAACACCATATATTTT.

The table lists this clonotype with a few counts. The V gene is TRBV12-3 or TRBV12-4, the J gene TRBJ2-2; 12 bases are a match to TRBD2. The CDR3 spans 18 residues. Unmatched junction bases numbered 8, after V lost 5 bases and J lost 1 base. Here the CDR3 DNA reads TGTGCCAGCAGTGTGACTAGCGGGGGAATGGAGAACACCGGGGAGCTGTTTTTT. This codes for CASSVTSGGMENTGELFF.

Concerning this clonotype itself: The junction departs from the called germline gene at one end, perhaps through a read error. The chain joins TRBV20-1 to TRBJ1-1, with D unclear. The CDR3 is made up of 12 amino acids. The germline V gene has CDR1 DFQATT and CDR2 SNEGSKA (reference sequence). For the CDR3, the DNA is TGCAATGCTAGAACCGCGATGACTGAAGCTTTCTTT. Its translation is CNARTAMTEAFF.

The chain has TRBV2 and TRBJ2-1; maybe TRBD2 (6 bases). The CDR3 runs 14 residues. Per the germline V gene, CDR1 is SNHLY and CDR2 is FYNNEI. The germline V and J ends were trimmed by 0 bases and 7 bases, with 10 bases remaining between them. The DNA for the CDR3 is TGTGCCAGCAGTGAAGCCGCGGGGACGAATGAGCAGTTCTTC. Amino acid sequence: CASSEAAGTNEQFF.

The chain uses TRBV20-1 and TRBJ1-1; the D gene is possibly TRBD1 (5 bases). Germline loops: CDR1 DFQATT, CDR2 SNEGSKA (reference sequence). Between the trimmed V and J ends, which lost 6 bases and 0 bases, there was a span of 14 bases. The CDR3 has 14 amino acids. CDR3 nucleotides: TGCAGTGCGTACCTCGGGGGGATGAACACTGAAGCTTTCTTT. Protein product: CSAYLGGMNTEAFF.

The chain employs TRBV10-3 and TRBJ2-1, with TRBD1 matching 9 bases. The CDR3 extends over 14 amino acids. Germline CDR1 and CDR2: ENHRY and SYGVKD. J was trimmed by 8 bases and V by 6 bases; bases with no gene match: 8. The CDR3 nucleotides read TGTGCCATCAGGGGGACAGGGAATAAAGATGAGCAGTTCTTC. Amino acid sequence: CAIRGTGNKDEQFF.

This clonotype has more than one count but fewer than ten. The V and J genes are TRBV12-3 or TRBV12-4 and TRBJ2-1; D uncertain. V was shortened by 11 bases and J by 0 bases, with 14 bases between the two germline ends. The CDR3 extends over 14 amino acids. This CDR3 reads CAQLRYSSYNEQFF. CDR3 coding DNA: TGTGCCCAACTGAGGTATAGCTCCTACAATGAGCAGTTCTTC.

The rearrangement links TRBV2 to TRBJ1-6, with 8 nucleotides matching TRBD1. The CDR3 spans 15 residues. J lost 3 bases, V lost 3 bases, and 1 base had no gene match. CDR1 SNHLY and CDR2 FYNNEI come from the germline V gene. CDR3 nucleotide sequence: TGTGCCAGCAGTGACGGGACAGGCTATAATTCACCCCTCCACTTT. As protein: CASSDGTGYNSPLHF.

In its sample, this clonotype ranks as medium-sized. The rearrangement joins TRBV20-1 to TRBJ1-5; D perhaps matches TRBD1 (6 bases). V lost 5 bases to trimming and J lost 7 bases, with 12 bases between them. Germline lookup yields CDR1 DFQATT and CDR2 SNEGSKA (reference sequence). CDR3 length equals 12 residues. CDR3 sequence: CSAGGVGQPQHF. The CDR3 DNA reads TGCAGTGCTGGGGGCGTCGGCCAGCCCCAGCATTTT.

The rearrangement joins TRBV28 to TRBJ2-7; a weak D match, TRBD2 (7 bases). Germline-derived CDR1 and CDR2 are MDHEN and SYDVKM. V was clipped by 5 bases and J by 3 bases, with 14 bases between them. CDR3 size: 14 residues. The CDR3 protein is CASSIAGAFYEQYF. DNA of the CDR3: TGTGCCAGCAGTATCGCGGGGGCCTTCTACGAGCAGTACTTC. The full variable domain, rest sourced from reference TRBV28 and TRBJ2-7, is DVKVTQSSRYLVKRTGEKVFLECVQDMDHENMFWYRQDPGLGLRLIYFSYDVKMKEKGDIPEGYSVSREKKERFSLILESASTNQTSMYLCASSIAGAFYEQYFGPGTRLTVT.

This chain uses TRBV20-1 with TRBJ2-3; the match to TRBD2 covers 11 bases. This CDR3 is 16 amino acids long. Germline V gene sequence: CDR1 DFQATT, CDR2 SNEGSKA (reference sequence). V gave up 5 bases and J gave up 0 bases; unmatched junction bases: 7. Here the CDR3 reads CSAAPGLADSTDTQYF. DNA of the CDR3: TGCAGTGCTGCACCGGGACTAGCGGATAGCACAGATACGCAGTATTTT.

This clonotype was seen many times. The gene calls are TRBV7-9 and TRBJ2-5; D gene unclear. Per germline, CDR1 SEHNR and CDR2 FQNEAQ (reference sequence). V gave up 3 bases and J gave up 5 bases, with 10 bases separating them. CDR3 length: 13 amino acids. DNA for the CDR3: TGTGCCAGCAGCTTCCGAACGGTCGAGACCCAGTACTTC. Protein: CASSFRTVETQYF.

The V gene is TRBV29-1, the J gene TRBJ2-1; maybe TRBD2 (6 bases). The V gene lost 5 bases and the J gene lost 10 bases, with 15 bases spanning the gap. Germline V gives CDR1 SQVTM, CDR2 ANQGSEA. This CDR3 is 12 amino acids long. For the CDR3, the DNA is TGCAGCGTTCGTAGGGTCGGAGGGGAGCAGTTCTTC. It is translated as CSVRRVGGEQFF.

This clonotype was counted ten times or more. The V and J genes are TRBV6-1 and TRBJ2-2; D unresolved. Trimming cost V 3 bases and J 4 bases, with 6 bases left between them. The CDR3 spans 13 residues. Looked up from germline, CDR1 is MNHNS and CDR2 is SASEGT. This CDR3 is CASSDSPTGELFF. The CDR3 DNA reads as TGTGCCAGCAGTGATTCCCCCACCGGGGAGCTGTTTTTT.

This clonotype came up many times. CDR3 in amino acids: CASSLVGSPYEQYF. Written as DNA, the CDR3 is TGTGCCAGCAGCTTAGTTGGCTCACCCTACGAGCAGTACTTC. The J gene is TRBJ2-7, the V gene TRBV7-2, with D unresolved. CDR3 size: 14 residues. Looked up from germline, CDR1 is SGHTA and CDR2 is FQGNSA. V was cut by 1 base and J by 2 bases, with 9 bases left in between.

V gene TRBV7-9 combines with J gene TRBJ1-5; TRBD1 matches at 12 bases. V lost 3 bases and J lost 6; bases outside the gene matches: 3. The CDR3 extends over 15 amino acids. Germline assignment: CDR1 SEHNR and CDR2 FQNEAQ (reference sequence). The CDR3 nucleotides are TGTGCCAGCAGCTTCGGGACAGGGGGCGGTCAGCCCCAGCATTTT. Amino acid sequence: CASSFGTGGGQPQHF.